This T cell receptor (beta chain) was captured in a study of CD4 T cells in relation to SARS-CoV-2 and coronaviruses. Produced via immunoSEQ multiplex PCR; TCRdb's table is partial and in-frame only. The sample contains 20,000 to 25,000 clones, just over 75% of which appear only once. Unexposed donor CD4+ T cells date from about 2011-2018, before the COVID-19 pandemic. After nine to ten days of culture, CD4+ T cells were isolated. On days 3 and 7, cultures got half fresh IL-2 medium. About this clone: Its matching antigen is unknown.

Germline V gene data show CDR1 as MNHEY and CDR2 as SMNVEV (reference sequence). The CDR3 consists of 13 residues. V was shortened by 5 bases and J by 8 bases, with 13 bases between the two germline ends. Sequenced input: CD4+ T cells from PBMCs, cultured in vitro. The V and J genes are TRBV27 and TRBJ2-4; a possible D gene is TRBD2 (7 bases). The clonotype comes from a human donor in good health. In DNA, the CDR3 is TGTGCCAGCAGTAGGAAAGGGGGGGACATTCAGTACTTC. It specifies CASSRKGGDIQYF.